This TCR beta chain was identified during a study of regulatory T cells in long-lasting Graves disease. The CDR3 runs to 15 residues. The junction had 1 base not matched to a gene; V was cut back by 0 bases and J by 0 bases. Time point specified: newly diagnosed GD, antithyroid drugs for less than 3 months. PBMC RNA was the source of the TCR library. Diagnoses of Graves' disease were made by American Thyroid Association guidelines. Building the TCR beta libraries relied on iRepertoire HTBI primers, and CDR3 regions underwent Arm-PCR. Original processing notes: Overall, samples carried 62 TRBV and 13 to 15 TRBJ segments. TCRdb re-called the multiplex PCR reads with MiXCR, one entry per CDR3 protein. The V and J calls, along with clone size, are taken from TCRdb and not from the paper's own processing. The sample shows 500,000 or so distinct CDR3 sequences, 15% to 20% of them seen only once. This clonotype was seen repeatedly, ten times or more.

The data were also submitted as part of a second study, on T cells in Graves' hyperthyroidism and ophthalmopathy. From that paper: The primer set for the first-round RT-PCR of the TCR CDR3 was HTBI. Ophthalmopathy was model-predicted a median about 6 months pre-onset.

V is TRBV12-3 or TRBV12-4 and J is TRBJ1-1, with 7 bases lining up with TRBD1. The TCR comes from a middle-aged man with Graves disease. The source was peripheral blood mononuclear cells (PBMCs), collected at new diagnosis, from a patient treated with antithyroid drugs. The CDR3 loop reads CASSLADRLNTEAFF. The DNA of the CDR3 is TGTGCCAGCAGTTTAGCGGACAGGCTGAACACTGAAGCTTTCTTT.